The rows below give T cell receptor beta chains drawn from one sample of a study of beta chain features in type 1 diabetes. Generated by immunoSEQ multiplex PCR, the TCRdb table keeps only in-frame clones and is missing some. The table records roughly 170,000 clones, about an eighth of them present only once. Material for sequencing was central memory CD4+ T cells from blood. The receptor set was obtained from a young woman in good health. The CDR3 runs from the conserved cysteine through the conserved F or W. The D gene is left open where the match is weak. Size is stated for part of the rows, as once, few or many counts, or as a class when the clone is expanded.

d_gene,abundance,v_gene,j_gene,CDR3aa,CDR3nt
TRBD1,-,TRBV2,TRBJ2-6,CARGQGTSGANVLTF,TGTGCCAGGGGACAGGGTACCTCCGGGGCCAACGTCCTGACTTTC
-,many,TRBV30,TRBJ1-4,CAWSAGPGEKLFF,TGTGCCTGGAGTGCAGGGCCTGGCGAAAAACTGTTTTTT
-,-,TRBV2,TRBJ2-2,CAVTSANTGELFF,TGTGCCGTTACTAGTGCTAACACCGGGGAGCTGTTTTTT
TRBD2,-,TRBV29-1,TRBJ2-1,CSVVRSRAGGRGEQFF,TGCAGCGTTGTTAGGTCGAGGGCGGGAGGTCGCGGTGAGCAGTTCTTC
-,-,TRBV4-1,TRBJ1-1,CASSQPGQLMNTEAFF,TGCGCCAGCAGCCAACCGGGACAACTCATGAACACTGAAGCTTTCTTT
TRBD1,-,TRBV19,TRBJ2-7,CASSTGQAGSLEQYF,TGTGCCAGTAGTACTGGACAGGCCGGAAGTCTCGAGCAGTACTTC
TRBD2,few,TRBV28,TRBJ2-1,CASSFTGLAGGEQFF,TGTGCCAGCAGTTTTACGGGGCTAGCGGGAGGTGAGCAGTTCTTC
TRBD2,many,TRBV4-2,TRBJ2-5,CASSQALAGEQETQYF,TGTGCCAGCAGCCAAGCTCTAGCGGGAGAGCAAGAGACCCAGTACTTC
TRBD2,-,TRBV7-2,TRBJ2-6,CASSLRGEANVLTF,TGTGCCAGCAGCTTACGGGGGGAGGCCAACGTCCTGACTTTC
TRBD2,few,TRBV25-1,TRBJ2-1,CASSPSGSSYNEQFF,TGTGCCAGCAGCCCTAGCGGGAGTTCTTACAATGAGCAGTTCTTC
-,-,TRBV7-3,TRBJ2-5,CASSLVRGQETQYF,TGTGCCAGCAGCTTAGTCAGGGGCCAAGAGACCCAGTACTTC
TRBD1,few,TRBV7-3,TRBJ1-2,CASSSTGGGSIRGYTF,TGTGCCAGCAGCTCCACAGGGGGGGGGTCTATAAGGGGCTACACCTTC
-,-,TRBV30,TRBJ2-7,CAWSRQSYEQYF,TGTGCCTGGAGCAGACAGTCCTACGAGCAGTACTTC
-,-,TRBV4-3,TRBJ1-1,CASSQNRVGSTEAFF,TGCGCCAGCAGCCAAAACAGGGTTGGGAGCACTGAAGCTTTCTTT
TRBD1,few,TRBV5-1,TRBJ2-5,CASSTSQGLGETQYF,TGCGCCAGCAGCACCTCACAGGGGTTGGGTGAGACCCAGTACTTC
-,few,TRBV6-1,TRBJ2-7,CATRRTSSYEQYF,TGTGCCACCCGCCGGACTTCGAGCTACGAGCAGTACTTC
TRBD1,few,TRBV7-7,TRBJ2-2,CASSLTGGNTGELFF,TGTGCTAGCAGCTTAACAGGGGGCAACACCGGGGAGCTGTTTTTT
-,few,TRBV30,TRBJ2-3,CAWSVRERQDTDTQYF,TGTGCCTGGAGTGTACGGGAGAGACAAGACACAGATACGCAGTATTTT
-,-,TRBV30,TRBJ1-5,CAWSVLSDQPQHF,TGTGCCTGGAGTGTACTTTCCGATCAGCCCCAGCATTTT
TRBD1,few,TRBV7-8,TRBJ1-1,CASRGQGLGANTEAFF,TGTGCCAGCAGAGGACAGGGTCTTGGAGCAAACACTGAAGCTTTCTTT
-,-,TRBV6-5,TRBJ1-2,CASSPPDKIYGYTF,TGTGCCAGCAGTCCTCCGGACAAGATCTATGGCTACACCTTC
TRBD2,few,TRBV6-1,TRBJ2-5,CASRGEAGVGETQYF,TGTGCCAGCAGGGGAGAAGCGGGAGTCGGAGAGACCCAGTACTTC
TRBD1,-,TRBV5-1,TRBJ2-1,CASSSATGAQTEQFF,TGCGCCAGCAGCTCAGCAACAGGGGCCCAGACTGAGCAGTTCTTC
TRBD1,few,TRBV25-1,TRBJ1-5,CASSEWTGDQPQHF,TGTGCCAGCAGTGAATGGACAGGGGATCAGCCCCAGCATTTT
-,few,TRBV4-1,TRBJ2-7,CASSQQTGYEQYF,TGCGCCAGCAGCCAACAGACTGGCTACGAGCAGTACTTC
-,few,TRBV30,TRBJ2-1,CAWSVLPPGLTYNEQFF,TGTGCCTGGAGTGTACTCCCTCCGGGACTTACTTACAATGAGCAGTTCTTC
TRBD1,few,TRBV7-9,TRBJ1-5,CASSLAGTGEQPQHF,TGTGCCAGCAGCTTAGCGGGGACAGGGGAACAGCCCCAGCATTTT
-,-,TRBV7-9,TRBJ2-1,CASSPGSFDEQFF,TGTGCCAGCAGCCCCGGGTCGTTCGATGAGCAGTTCTTC
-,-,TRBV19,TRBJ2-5,CASSTGSQETQYF,TGTGCCAGCTCTACAGGGTCCCAAGAGACCCAGTACTTC
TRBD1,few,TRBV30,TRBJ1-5,CAWSDRGHQPQHF,TGTGCCTGGAGTGACAGGGGGCATCAGCCCCAGCATTTT
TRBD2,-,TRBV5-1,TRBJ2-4,CASSLGREGAKNIQYF,TGCGCCAGCAGCTTGGGCCGGGAGGGGGCCAAAAACATTCAGTACTTC
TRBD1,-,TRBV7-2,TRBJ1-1,CASSLASGGLAFF,TGTGCCAGCAGCTTAGCGTCAGGGGGTCTGGCTTTCTTT
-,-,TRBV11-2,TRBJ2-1,CASSLEVASKQFF,TGTGCCAGCAGCTTAGAGGTCGCTAGTAAGCAGTTCTTC
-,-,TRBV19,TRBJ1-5,CASRMVGDGNQPQHF,TGTGCCAGTAGGATGGTAGGGGATGGCAATCAGCCCCAGCATTTT
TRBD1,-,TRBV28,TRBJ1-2,CASSLFAGGVSGYGYTF,TGTGCCAGCAGTTTATTCGCAGGGGGCGTTTCGGGCTATGGCTACACCTTC
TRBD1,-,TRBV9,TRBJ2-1,CASSPVQGISSNEQFF,TGTGCCAGCAGTCCCGTACAGGGGATATCTAGCAATGAGCAGTTCTTC
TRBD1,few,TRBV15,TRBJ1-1,CATSPMDRGSSTEAFF,TGTGCCACCAGCCCCATGGACAGGGGTTCCTCCACTGAAGCTTTCTTT
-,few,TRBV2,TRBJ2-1,CASSELGTPNEQFF,TGTGCCAGCAGTGAACTTGGGACACCCAATGAGCAGTTCTTC